The 26 T cell receptor beta chains below all came from one sample that was sequenced in a study of CD8+ T cells in alopecia areata. cDNA prepared by RNA extraction and subsequent reverse transcription served as the template for sequencing. Data came from immunoSEQ multiplex PCR; TCRdb stores just in-frame clones and leaves some out. The sample lists 120,000 or so clones, roughly 54% seen once, with under 5% in the top ten. The input for sequencing was CD4+ T cells sorted from blood, taken at week 0. Receptors originate from a human donor with alopecia areata.

This clone was found a few times. V is TRBV2 and J is TRBJ2-2; TRBD1 matches 9 bases. Germline loops: CDR1 SNHLY, CDR2 FYNNEI. V shed 5 bases, J shed 3 bases, and the junction held 4 bases outside the gene matches. This CDR3 contains 15 residues. As DNA, the CDR3 is TGTGCCAGCAGTCAACAGGGGGCCGACACCGGGGAGCTGTTTTTT. Residues: CASSQQGADTGELFF.

The CDR3 region has the DNA TGTGCCAGCAGGCCCCATGCTAATGAAAAACTGTTTTTT. Amino acid sequence: CASRPHANEKLFF. The genes are TRBV27 and TRBJ1-4; D gene ambiguous. Trimming shortened V by 6 bases and J by 3 bases, and 8 bases separated the two germline ends. Germline V CDR1 and CDR2: MNHEY, SMNVEV (reference sequence). There are 13 residues in the CDR3.

The chain carries TRBV2 and TRBJ2-5; D perhaps matches TRBD1 (5 bases). Germline lookup yields CDR1 SNHLY and CDR2 FYNNEI. The CDR3 has 12 residues. Trimming took off 6 bases at V and 2 bases at J, with 7 bases between the two ends. CDR3 residues: CASRGDQETQYF. CDR3 nucleotides: TGTGCCAGCAGAGGGGATCAAGAGACCCAGTACTTC.

V usage is TRBV4-1 and J usage is TRBJ1-1; D uncertain. Germline V gene sequence: CDR1 MGHRA, CDR2 YSYEKL. The germline V and J ends were trimmed by 5 bases and 5 bases, with 15 bases remaining between them. The CDR3 sequence is 14 residues long. The CDR3 nucleotides are TGCGCCAGCAGCGGCCACTCAATGGGGACTGAAGCTTTCTTT. Translated, it gives CASSGHSMGTEAFF.

The V call is TRBV2, the J call TRBJ2-3; D not certain. The CDR3 has 10 amino acids. V gave up 7 bases and J gave up 5 bases, with 4 bases separating them. From germline, CDR1 is SNHLY and CDR2 FYNNEI. The CDR3 sequence: CASNRDTQYF. CDR3 in DNA: TGTGCCAGCAATCGAGATACGCAGTATTTT.

The chain employs TRBV28 and TRBJ2-4; D may be TRBD2 (5 bases). Per germline, CDR1 MDHEN and CDR2 SYDVKM. The CDR3 is 14 amino acids. Trimming shortened V by 7 bases and J by 4 bases, and 14 bases separated the two germline ends. CDR3 amino acids: CASTAGQIKNIQYF. CDR3 nucleotide sequence: TGTGCCAGCACGGCGGGTCAGATAAAAAACATTCAGTACTTC. The complete variable domain, with remaining parts taken from reference TRBV28 and TRBJ2-4, reads DVKVTQSSRYLVKRTGEKVFLECVQDMDHENMFWYRQDPGLGLRLIYFSYDVKMKEKGDIPEGYSVSREKKERFSLILESASTNQTSMYLCASTAGQIKNIQYFGAGTRLSVL.

The J gene is TRBJ1-5, the V gene TRBV2; perhaps TRBD1 as D (5 bases). CDR3 length: 13 amino acids. CDR1 is SNHLY and CDR2 is FYNNEI in the germline V gene. V dropped 9 bases and J dropped 1 base, with 10 bases sitting between them. The CDR3 loop reads CASVGDSNQPQHF. The CDR3 DNA reads as TGTGCCAGTGTAGGGGACAGCAATCAGCCCCAGCATTTT.

This chain joins TRBV9 and TRBJ2-2; 9 positions match TRBD2. Germline V gene data show CDR1 as SGDLS and CDR2 as YYNGEE. V was pared by 3 bases and J by 2 bases, with 2 bases of the junction left unmatched. The length of the CDR3 is 15 residues. CDR3 DNA: TGTGCCAGCAGCGGGGGACTAGCTAACACCGGGGAGCTGTTTTTT. Protein product: CASSGGLANTGELFF.

The chain employs TRBV9 and TRBJ2-7; no firm D call. The V end lost 0 bases, the J end lost 8 bases, and 18 bases lay between the germline ends. In germline, CDR1 is SGDLS, CDR2 YYNGEE. The CDR3 totals 15 residues. The DNA for the CDR3 is TGTGCCAGCAGCGTAGCGGACGCGTCAGCGTCTCAGCAGTACTTC. This codes for CASSVADASASQQYF. The variable domain in full, with the rest retrieved from reference TRBV9 and TRBJ2-7, is DSGVTQTPKHLITATGQRVTLRCSPRSGDLSVYWYQQSLDQGLQFLIQYYNGEERAKGNILERFSAQQFPDLHSELNLSSLELGDSALYFCASSVADASASQQYFGPGTRLTVT.

The J gene is TRBJ1-2, the V gene TRBV2; D gene unclear. V was trimmed by 4 bases and J by 7 bases, leaving 13 bases between them. Germline CDR1 SNHLY, CDR2 FYNNEI. CDR3 size: 13 residues. CDR3 region: CASSGQRESGYTF. The DNA for the CDR3 is TGTGCCAGCAGTGGGCAAAGGGAAAGTGGCTACACCTTC.

The gene calls are TRBV4-1 and TRBJ2-2; TRBD1 or TRBD2 may be the D gene (6 bases each). This CDR3 comprises 16 residues. Germline lookup yields CDR1 MGHRA and CDR2 YSYEKL. Between the trimmed V and J ends, which lost 8 bases and 6 bases, there was a span of 22 bases. For the CDR3, the DNA is TGCGCCAGCCGACCTCCGGGGGCAGCAAGGGCCGGGGAGCTGTTTTTT. Translated: CASRPPGAARAGELFF.

Remarks on this clone: The junction departs from the called germline gene at one end, perhaps through a read error. V is TRBV7-9 and J is TRBJ2-6; 7 nucleotides match TRBD1. There are 15 residues in the CDR3. Germline lookup yields CDR1 SEHNR and CDR2 FQNEAQ (reference sequence). Here the CDR3 DNA reads TGTGCCAGCAGGAATACAGGGGCTGGGGCCAACGCCCTGACTTTC. Translating it yields CASRNTGAGANALTF.

This chain joins TRBV29-1 and TRBJ2-7; D unclear. Trimming removed 2 bases at V and 0 bases at J, with 5 bases between. Germline assignment: CDR1 SQVTM and CDR2 ANQGSEA. The length of the CDR3 is 12 residues. Written as DNA, the CDR3 is TGCAGCGTTGAACAGAGCTCCTACGAGCAGTACTTC. Amino acid sequence: CSVEQSSYEQYF.

The chain employs TRBV28 and TRBJ2-5; 7 nucleotides agree with TRBD1. Germline CDR1 is MDHEN and CDR2 is SYDVKM. V dropped 5 bases and J dropped 4; count of bases not matched to a gene: 19. The CDR3 has 18 amino acids. The CDR3 loop is CASSKLPGTGVGRETQYF. CDR3 coding DNA: TGTGCCAGCAGTAAACTCCCGGGTACAGGGGTAGGGCGAGAGACCCAGTACTTC. The full variable domain, in which reference TRBV28 and TRBJ2-5 provide the parts outside the CDR3, is DVKVTQSSRYLVKRTGEKVFLECVQDMDHENMFWYRQDPGLGLRLIYFSYDVKMKEKGDIPEGYSVSREKKERFSLILESASTNQTSMYLCASSKLPGTGVGRETQYFGPGTRLLVL.

The chain carries TRBV6-5 and TRBJ1-2; possible D gene TRBD1, 6 bases. This CDR3 spans 14 amino acids. V lost 6 bases, J lost 5 bases, and 16 bases lay in between. Germline-derived CDR1 and CDR2 are MNHEY and SVGAGI. Written as DNA, the CDR3 is TGTGCCAGCAGCCGGGACAAGGGACGATATGGCTACACCTTC. It specifies CASSRDKGRYGYTF.

The gene calls are TRBV15 and TRBJ2-2, with unresolved D. The CDR3 is made up of 15 amino acids. From germline, CDR1 is LNHNV and CDR2 YYDKDF (reference sequence). Trimming cost V 1 base and J 0 bases, with 6 bases left between them. The CDR3 region has the DNA TGTGCCACCAGCAGAGCTTTGGCGAACACCGGGGAGCTGTTTTTT. It yields the protein CATSRALANTGELFF.

This clone has more than one count but fewer than ten. The CDR3 coding sequence is TGTGCCAGCAGCTTAGAGATGTGGGGTGAGCAGTTCTTC. It encodes CASSLEMWGEQFF. The chain employs TRBV11-2 and TRBJ2-1; unclear D gene. The CDR3 has 13 residues. Trimming shortened V by 0 bases and J by 9 bases, and 9 bases separated the two germline ends. CDR1 and CDR2 (germline): SGHAT, FQNNGV. Complete variable domain (other parts from reference TRBV11-2 and TRBJ2-1): EAGVAQSPRYKIIEKRQSVAFWCNPISGHATLYWYQQILGQGPKLLIQFQNNGVVDDSQLPKDRFSAERLKGVDSTLKIQPAKLEDSAVYLCASSLEMWGEQFFGPGTRLTVL.

The genes are TRBV6-5 and TRBJ2-1; either TRBD1 or TRBD2 may fit D (5 bases each). The CDR3 is made up of 16 amino acids. V lost 0 bases to trimming and J lost 8 bases, with 17 bases between them. Germline loops: CDR1 MNHEY, CDR2 SVGAGI. The CDR3 DNA reads as TGTGCCAGCAGTTACTCGAGGGGCAGTCGGCGGGATGAGCAGTTCTTC. This gives the protein CASSYSRGSRRDEQFF.

This chain connects TRBV18 to TRBJ1-1; 7 bases map to TRBD1. The CDR3 runs to 15 residues. The germline V gene encodes CDR1 KGHSH and CDR2 LQKENI. Unmatched junction bases numbered 9, after V lost 5 bases and J lost 3 bases. The CDR3: CASSSRGRFDTEAFF. The CDR3 nucleotides read TGTGCCAGCTCATCCAGGGGGAGGTTCGACACTGAAGCTTTCTTT. Supplemented by reference TRBV18 and TRBJ1-1, the full variable domain reads NAGVMQNPRHLVRRRGQEARLRCSPMKGHSHVYWYRQLPEEGLKFMVYLQKENIIDESGMPKERFSAEFPKEGPSILRIQQVVRGDSAAYFCASSSRGRFDTEAFFGQGTRLTVV.

This clone has just a few counts. The rearrangement joins TRBV19 to TRBJ1-1, with D uncertain. This CDR3 spans 11 amino acids. Germline V gene data show CDR1 as LNHDA and CDR2 as SQIVND (reference sequence). The V gene lost 8 bases and the J gene lost 3 bases, with 7 bases spanning the gap. The CDR3 protein is CASGPYTEAFF. DNA for the CDR3: TGTGCCAGTGGCCCTTACACTGAAGCTTTCTTT.

The chain joins TRBV7-8 to TRBJ1-2; 10 bases line up with TRBD1. The CDR3 contains 15 residues. The ends lost 5 bases at V and 3 bases at J; junction bases unmatched: 6. Germline-derived CDR1 and CDR2 are SGHVS and FQNEAQ. The CDR3 sequence is CASSPRDRGHYGYTF. In nucleotides, the CDR3 is TGTGCCAGCAGCCCGCGGGACAGGGGACACTATGGCTACACCTTC.

The rearrangement joins TRBV10-3 to TRBJ2-7; D unresolved. This CDR3 has 13 residues. CDR1 and CDR2 from the germline V gene are ENHRY and SYGVKD. The V end lost 7 bases, the J end lost 2 bases, and 12 bases lay between the germline ends. In DNA, the CDR3 is TGTGCCATCATGGTCGCGGCTGCCTACGAGCAGTACTTC. As protein: CAIMVAAAYEQYF.

The chain employs TRBV23-1 and TRBJ1-2; no reliable D call. TRBV23-1 carries the ORF label, with uncertain function. Trimming removed 4 bases at V and 4 bases at J, with 13 bases between. The CDR3 sequence is 14 residues long. CDR3 nucleotide sequence: TGCGCCAGCAGTCTAGGGCGGCCGCCCTATGGCTACACCTTC. As protein: CASSLGRPPYGYTF.

The V call is TRBV29-1, the J call TRBJ1-2; D might be TRBD1 (5 bases). Germline lookup yields CDR1 SQVTM and CDR2 ANQGSEA. The CDR3 has 11 residues. Deletions cut 4 bases from V and 7 bases from J, with 10 bases between. The DNA of the CDR3 is TGCAGCGTTGCGCAGGGATTTGGCTACACCTTC. Encoded protein: CSVAQGFGYTF.

The CDR3 here is CASSLSNAAQPQHF. The CDR3, as DNA: TGTGCCAGCAGTTTGTCTAATGCGGCTCAGCCCCAGCATTTT. V is TRBV6-5 and J is TRBJ1-5; D ambiguous. This CDR3 region has 14 residues. V lost 4 bases and J lost 6, with 13 bases in between. Germline V gene data show CDR1 as MNHEY and CDR2 as SVGAGI.

This clone has just a few counts. The V gene is TRBV2, the J gene TRBJ2-6; 7 bases match TRBD1. Germline assignment: CDR1 SNHLY and CDR2 FYNNEI. With V trimmed by 5 bases and J by 4 bases, 5 bases remained unmatched. There are 15 residues in the CDR3. The CDR3 loop reads CASSPTGSGANVLTF. CDR3 bases: TGTGCCAGCAGTCCGACAGGGTCCGGGGCCAACGTCCTGACTTTC.